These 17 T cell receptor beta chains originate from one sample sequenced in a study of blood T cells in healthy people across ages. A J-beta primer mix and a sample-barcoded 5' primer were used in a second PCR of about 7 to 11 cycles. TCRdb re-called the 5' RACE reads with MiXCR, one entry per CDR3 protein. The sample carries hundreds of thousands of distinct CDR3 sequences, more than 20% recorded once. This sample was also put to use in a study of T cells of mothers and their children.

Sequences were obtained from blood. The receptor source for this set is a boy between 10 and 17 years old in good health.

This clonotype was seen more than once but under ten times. CDR3 protein: CASSGSGISYEQYF. The CDR3 region has the DNA TGTGCCAGCAGTGGTAGCGGAATCTCCTACGAGCAGTACTTC. This chain connects TRBV2 to TRBJ2-7; tentative D call: TRBD2 (6 bases). This CDR3 has 14 amino acids. Germline CDR1 is SNHLY and CDR2 is FYNNEI. Trimming cost V 4 bases and J 0 bases, with 10 bases left between them.

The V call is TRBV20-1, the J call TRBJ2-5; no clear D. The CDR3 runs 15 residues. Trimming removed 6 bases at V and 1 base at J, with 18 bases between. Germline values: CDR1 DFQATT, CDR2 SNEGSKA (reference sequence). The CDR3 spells CSASSAPLSQETQYF. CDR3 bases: TGCAGTGCCAGCAGCGCCCCCCTGAGCCAAGAGACCCAGTACTTC.

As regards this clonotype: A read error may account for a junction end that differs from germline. CDR3 in amino acids: CASSPRPNESFF. For the CDR3, the DNA is TGTGCCAGCAGTCCAAGACCGAATGAATCTTTCTTT. V usage is TRBV27 and J usage is TRBJ1-1; D unresolved. CDR1 is MNHEY and CDR2 is SMNVEV in the germline V gene (reference sequence). The CDR3 contains 12 residues.

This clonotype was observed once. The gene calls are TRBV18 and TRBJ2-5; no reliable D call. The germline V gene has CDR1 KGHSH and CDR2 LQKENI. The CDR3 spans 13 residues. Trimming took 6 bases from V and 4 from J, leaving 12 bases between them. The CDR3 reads CASSGDKSETQYF. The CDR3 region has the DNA TGTGCCAGCTCCGGAGACAAGTCAGAGACCCAGTACTTC.

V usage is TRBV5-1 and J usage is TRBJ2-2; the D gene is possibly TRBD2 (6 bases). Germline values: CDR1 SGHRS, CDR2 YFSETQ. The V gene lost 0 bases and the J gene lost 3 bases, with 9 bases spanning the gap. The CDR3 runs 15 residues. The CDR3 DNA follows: TGCGCCAGCAGCTTGGGACTAGGGGACACCGGGGAGCTGTTTTTT. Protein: CASSLGLGDTGELFF. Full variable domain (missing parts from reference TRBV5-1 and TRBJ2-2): KAGVTQTPRYLIKTRGQQVTLSCSPISGHRSVSWYQQTPGQGLQFLFEYFSETQRNKGNFPGRFSGRQFSNSRSEMNVSTLELGDSALYLCASSLGLGDTGELFFGEGSRLTVL.

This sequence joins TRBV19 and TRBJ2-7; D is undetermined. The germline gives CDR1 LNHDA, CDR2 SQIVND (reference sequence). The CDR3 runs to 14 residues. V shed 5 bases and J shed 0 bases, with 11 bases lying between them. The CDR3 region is CASSFESGSYEQYF. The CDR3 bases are TGTGCCAGTAGTTTTGAATCCGGCTCCTACGAGCAGTACTTC.

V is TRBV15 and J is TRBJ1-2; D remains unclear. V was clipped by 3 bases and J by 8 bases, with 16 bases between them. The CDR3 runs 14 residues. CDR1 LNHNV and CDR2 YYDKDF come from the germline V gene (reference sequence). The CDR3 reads CATSREGSHGGYTF. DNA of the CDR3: TGTGCCACCAGCAGGGAGGGCTCCCACGGGGGCTACACCTTC.

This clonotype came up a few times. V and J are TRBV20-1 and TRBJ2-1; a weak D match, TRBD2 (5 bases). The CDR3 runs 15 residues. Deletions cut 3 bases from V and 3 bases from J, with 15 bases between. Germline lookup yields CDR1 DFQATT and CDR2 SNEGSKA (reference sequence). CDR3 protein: CSASPWRTHYNEQFF. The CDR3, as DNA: TGCAGTGCTAGTCCCTGGCGGACTCACTACAATGAGCAGTTCTTC.

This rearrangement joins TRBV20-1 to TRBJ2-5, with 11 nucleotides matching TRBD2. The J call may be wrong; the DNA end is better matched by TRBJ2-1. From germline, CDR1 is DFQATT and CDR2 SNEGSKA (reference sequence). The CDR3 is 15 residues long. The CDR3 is CSAETSGVTYNEQFF. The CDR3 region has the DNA TGCAGTGCTGAGACTAGCGGGGTAACCTACAATGAGCAGTTCTTC.

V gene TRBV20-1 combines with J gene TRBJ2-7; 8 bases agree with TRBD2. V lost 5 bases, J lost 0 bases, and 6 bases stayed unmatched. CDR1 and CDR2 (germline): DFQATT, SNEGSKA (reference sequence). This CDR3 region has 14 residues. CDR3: CSACTSGNSYEQYF. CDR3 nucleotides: TGCAGTGCTTGTACTAGCGGAAACTCCTACGAGCAGTACTTC.

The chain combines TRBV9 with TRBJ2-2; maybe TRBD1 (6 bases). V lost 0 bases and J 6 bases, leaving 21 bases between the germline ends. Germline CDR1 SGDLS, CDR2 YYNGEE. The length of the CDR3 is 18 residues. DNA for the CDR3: TGTGCCAGCAGCGTAGGGCCAGGGGCAAGGTTGGATCCCGGGGAGCTGTTTTTT. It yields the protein CASSVGPGARLDPGELFF.

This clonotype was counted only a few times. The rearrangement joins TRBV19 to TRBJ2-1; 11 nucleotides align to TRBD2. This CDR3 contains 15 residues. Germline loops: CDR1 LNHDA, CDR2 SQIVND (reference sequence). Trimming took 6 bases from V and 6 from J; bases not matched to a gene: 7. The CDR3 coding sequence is TGTGCCAGTAGCAAGACTAGCGGGATGGGCAATGAGCAGTTCTTC. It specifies CASSKTSGMGNEQFF.

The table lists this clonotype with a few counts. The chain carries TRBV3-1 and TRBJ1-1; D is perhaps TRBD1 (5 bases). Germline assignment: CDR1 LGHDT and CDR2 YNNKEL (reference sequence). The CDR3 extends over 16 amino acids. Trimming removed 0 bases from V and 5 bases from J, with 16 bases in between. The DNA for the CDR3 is TGTGCCAGCAGCCAAGATGGCGGGACTGGCAGGACTGAAGCTTTCTTT. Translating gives CASSQDGGTGRTEAFF.

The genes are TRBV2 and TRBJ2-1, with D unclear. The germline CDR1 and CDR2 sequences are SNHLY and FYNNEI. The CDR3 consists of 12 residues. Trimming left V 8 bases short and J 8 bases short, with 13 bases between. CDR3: CASSDVWDEQFF. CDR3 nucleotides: TGTGCCAGCTCTGATGTGTGGGATGAGCAGTTCTTC.

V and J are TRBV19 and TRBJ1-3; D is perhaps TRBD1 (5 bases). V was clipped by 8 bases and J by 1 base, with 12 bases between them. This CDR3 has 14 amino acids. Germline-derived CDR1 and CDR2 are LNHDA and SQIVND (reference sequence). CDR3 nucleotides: TGTGCCAGTCGACCGACAGTGTCTGGAAACACCATATATTTT. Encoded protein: CASRPTVSGNTIYF.

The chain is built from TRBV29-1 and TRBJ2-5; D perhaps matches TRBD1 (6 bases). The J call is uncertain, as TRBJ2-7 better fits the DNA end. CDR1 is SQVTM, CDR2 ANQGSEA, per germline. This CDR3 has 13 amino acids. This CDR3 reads CSVEPTGTYEQYF. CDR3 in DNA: TGCAGCGTTGAACCGACAGGTACCTACGAGCAGTACTTC.

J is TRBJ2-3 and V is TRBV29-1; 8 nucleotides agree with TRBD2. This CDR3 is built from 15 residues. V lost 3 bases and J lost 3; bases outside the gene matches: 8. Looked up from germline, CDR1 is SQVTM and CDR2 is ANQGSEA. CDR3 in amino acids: CSVEPAGDGTDTQYF. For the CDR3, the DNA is TGCAGCGTTGAGCCAGCGGGAGACGGGACAGATACGCAGTATTTT.